The 18 T cell receptor beta chains presented below share a single source sample, sequenced in a study of T-cell reconstitution after alpha-beta-depleted transplantation in children. Preparation of the TCRbeta library used unique molecular identifiers. TCRdb independently ran MiXCR on the PCR reads; one entry per CDR3 protein. The sample has roughly 98,000 distinct CDR3 sequences, 15% to 18% seen once. The input for sequencing was PBMCs, mostly from graft donor cells, taken 180 days after TCRalphabeta/CD19-depleted stem cell transplant. These receptors were collected from a male patient aged 2-9 years who had a stem cell transplant for acute lymphoblastic leukemia, so the T cells may come from the graft donor.

This clonotype was found a few times. The rearrangement joins TRBV5-1 to TRBJ1-4; D perhaps matches TRBD1 (5 bases). This CDR3 comprises 15 residues. Germline V gene data show CDR1 as SGHRS and CDR2 as YFSETQ. V was cut by 2 bases and J by 8 bases, with 16 bases left in between. CDR3 sequence: CASSFGTEAWEKLFF. The CDR3 DNA reads TGCGCCAGCAGCTTCGGGACCGAGGCTTGGGAAAAACTGTTTTTT.

This clonotype was detected only a few times. The V call is TRBV20-1, the J call TRBJ2-7; 7 bases agree with TRBD2. The trim removed 5 bases at V and 2 bases at J, leaving 6 bases unmatched. The CDR3 consists of 13 residues. CDR1 is DFQATT, CDR2 SNEGSKA, per germline (reference sequence). This chain's CDR3 is CSAVASGTYEQYF. The CDR3 bases are TGCAGTGCTGTGGCTAGCGGAACCTACGAGCAGTACTTC.

This clonotype was counted ten times or more. The rearrangement uses TRBV12-3 or TRBV12-4 and TRBJ2-7; D not resolved. V was trimmed by 1 base and J by 5 bases, leaving 3 bases between them. This CDR3 comprises 11 residues. CDR3 in amino acids: CASSLVNEQYF. CDR3 bases: TGTGCCAGCAGTTTAGTCAACGAGCAGTACTTC.

In this sample, this clonotype turned up many times. This rearrangement joins TRBV7-6 to TRBJ1-4; D may be TRBD1 (5 bases). CDR1 and CDR2 from the germline V gene are SGHVS and FNYEAQ. This CDR3 contains 15 residues. The V gene lost 5 bases and the J gene lost 0 bases, with 10 bases spanning the gap. CDR3 loop: CASSLTGSTNEKLFF. CDR3 DNA: TGTGCCAGCAGCCTCACAGGCTCAACTAATGAAAAACTGTTTTTT.

The chain carries TRBV20-1 and TRBJ2-3, with unresolved D. Trimming stripped 6 bases from V and 3 bases from J, with 19 bases between. The CDR3 consists of 15 residues. Germline CDR1 reads DFQATT; CDR2 reads SNEGSKA (reference sequence). CDR3 loop: CSAWTGEAGTDTQYF. CDR3 coding DNA: TGCAGTGCCTGGACGGGCGAGGCCGGGACAGATACGCAGTATTTT.

There are a few counts of this clonotype. The V gene is TRBV12-3 or TRBV12-4, the J gene TRBJ1-1; 7 nucleotides agree with TRBD1. The length of the CDR3 is 14 residues. The J segment lost 1 base and the V segment lost 7 bases, leaving 6 bases of the junction unmatched. CDR3 DNA: TGTGCCAGCAAAACCTACAGGGGGAACACTGAAGCTTTCTTT. It translates to CASKTYRGNTEAFF.

This clonotype was seen ten or more times. The chain links TRBV7-2 to TRBJ2-7; 10 bases align to TRBD1. Germline V gene data show CDR1 as SGHTA and CDR2 as FQGNSA. This CDR3 region has 15 residues. Trimming removed 4 bases from V and 0 bases from J; junction bases left unmatched: 3. The DNA for the CDR3 is TGTGCCAGCAGCTACGGGACAGGGGACTCCTACGAGCAGTACTTC. This encodes CASSYGTGDSYEQYF.

The sample holds many counts of this clonotype. V gene TRBV6-1 combines with J gene TRBJ1-6; no clear D gene. CDR3 length: 15 amino acids. V lost 6 bases and J 4 bases, leaving 13 bases between the germline ends. Germline V gene lookup returns CDR1 MNHNS and CDR2 SASEGT. CDR3 DNA: TGTGCCAGCAGCCCGTGGACCGTATATAATTCACCCCTCCACTTT. Its translation is CASSPWTVYNSPLHF.

This clonotype was counted ten times or more. The rearrangement links TRBV6-5 to TRBJ2-1; 8 nucleotides line up with TRBD2. J lost 0 bases, V lost 5 bases, and 12 bases had no gene match. Looked up from germline, CDR1 is MNHEY and CDR2 is SVGAGI. CDR3 length equals 18 residues. The chain's CDR3 is CASSTRRGSGSSYNEQFF. The CDR3 nucleotides read TGTGCCAGCAGTACCCGCCGGGGAAGCGGGAGCTCCTACAATGAGCAGTTCTTC.

This clonotype has only a few counts. This chain uses TRBV7-2 with TRBJ1-4; D perhaps matches TRBD1 (5 bases). The CDR3 is 15 residues long. Per germline, CDR1 SGHTA and CDR2 FQGNSA. Trimming pared 5 bases from V and 4 bases from J, leaving 14 bases between. The CDR3 nucleotides are TGTGCCAGCAGCAATGGGGACGGACATAATGAAAAACTGTTTTTT. Protein: CASSNGDGHNEKLFF.

This clonotype has just a few counts. The CDR3 DNA sequence: TGTGCCAGCAGTTATGACAGGGCGCGAGAGACCCAGTACTTC. It encodes CASSYDRARETQYF. This chain connects TRBV6-5 to TRBJ2-5; 7 bases line up with TRBD1. The germline V gene encodes CDR1 MNHEY and CDR2 SVGAGI. CDR3 length: 14 residues. V lost 3 bases and J lost 4; bases outside the gene matches: 5.

A note on this clonotype: The CDR3 does not end in the conserved phenylalanine or tryptophan, so this is likely a read error. The DNA is omitted, as the CDR3 cannot be located on it reliably, and the CDR3 follows TCRdb's listing. The CDR3 spells CVSSYSRGDR. This chain joins TRBV6-5 and TRBJ1-1; the D call of TRBD1 is as the table states it, not checked on the DNA. Including both end residues, the CDR3 is 10 amino acids long. Per germline, CDR1 MNHEY and CDR2 SVGAGI.

The chain uses TRBV12-3 or TRBV12-4 and TRBJ1-5, with D possibly being TRBD1 (6 bases). This CDR3 has 17 residues. Trimming took 6 bases from V and 0 from J, leaving 18 bases between them. CDR3 DNA sequence: TGTGCCAGCAGCAATATCAGGGGCCGAGGTAGCAATCAGCCCCAGCATTTT. Translated, it gives CASSNIRGRGSNQPQHF.

The rearrangement joins TRBV24-1 to TRBJ2-3; 11 nucleotides line up with TRBD2. Germline CDR1 reads KGHDR; CDR2 reads SFDVKD. This CDR3 comprises 16 residues. V was pared by 4 bases and J by 1 base, with 3 bases of the junction left unmatched. Here the CDR3 DNA reads TGTGCCACCAGTGACCTGGGACTAGCGGGCACAGATACGCAGTATTTT. This gives the protein CATSDLGLAGTDTQYF.

This chain joins TRBV5-5 and TRBJ2-2; D unclear. The CDR3 is made up of 14 amino acids. Trimming stripped 4 bases from V and 1 base from J, with 8 bases between. The germline V gene encodes CDR1 SGHKS and CDR2 YYEKEE (reference sequence). Here the CDR3 reads CASSPYLNTGELFF. The CDR3 nucleotides are TGTGCCAGCAGCCCTTACCTGAACACCGGGGAGCTGTTTTTT.

J is TRBJ2-5 and V is TRBV7-9; the D gene is possibly TRBD2 (6 bases). Trimming cost V 1 base and J 3 bases, with 15 bases left between them. CDR1 and CDR2 (germline): SEHNR, FQNEAQ (reference sequence). The CDR3 covers 16 residues. As DNA, the CDR3 is TGTGCCAGCAGCTTAGAGGCGGGAAAATATAAAGAGACCCAGTACTTC. Encoded protein: CASSLEAGKYKETQYF.

This clonotype has a handful of counts. The chain recombines TRBV20-1 with TRBJ2-2; 10 bases are shared with TRBD2. The CDR3 is made up of 16 amino acids. After removal of 6 bases from V and 1 base from J, the junction contained 8 bases not matched to a gene. In germline, CDR1 is DFQATT, CDR2 SNEGSKA (reference sequence). The CDR3 is CSAPTSSGGNTGELFF. The CDR3, as DNA: TGCAGTGCCCCAACCTCTAGCGGGGGGAACACCGGGGAGCTGTTTTTT.

This clonotype was found a few times. V is TRBV2 and J is TRBJ2-7, with TRBD2 as a possible D gene (5 bases). Trimming left V 11 bases short and J 2 bases short, with 13 bases between. This CDR3 has 12 residues. CDR1 and CDR2 from the germline V gene are SNHLY and FYNNEI. As DNA, the CDR3 is TGTGCCGGCGGACTTGACCCCTACGAGCAGTACTTC. Protein: CAGGLDPYEQYF. Looking up the rest from reference TRBV2 and TRBJ2-7 gives the full variable domain: EPEVTQTPSHQVTQMGQEVILRCVPISNHLYFYWYRQILGQKVEFLVSFYNNEISEKSEIFDDQFSVERPDGSNFTLKIRSTKLEDSAMYFCAGGLDPYEQYFGPGTRLTVT.